The 31 T cell receptor beta chains in this list originate from one sample, sequenced in a study of CD8 T cells in ankylosing spondylitis. TCRdb itself ran the 5' RACE reads through MiXCR, one entry per CDR3 protein. The sample holds 25,000 to 35,000 distinct CDR3 sequences, about 6.8% seen once. The sequenced material came from blood, either unsorted or a sorted T cell fraction (not recorded which). Source of these receptors: a male donor with ankylosing spondylitis or in good health (not recorded which).

This clonotype was picked up many times. The chain has TRBV7-2 and TRBJ1-1; no firm D call. V gave up 5 bases and J gave up 5 bases, with 15 bases separating them. From germline, CDR1 is SGHTA and CDR2 FQGNSA. This CDR3 has 14 amino acids. CDR3 residues: CASSPPAGQTEAFF. As DNA, the CDR3 is TGTGCCAGCAGCCCCCCGGCGGGTCAGACTGAAGCTTTCTTT. Using reference TRBV7-2 and TRBJ1-1 for the parts outside the CDR3, the full variable domain is GAGVSQSPSNKVTEKGKDVELRCDPISGHTALYWYRQSLGQGLEFLIYFQGNSAPDKSGLPSDRFSAERTGGSVSTLTIQRTQQEDSAVYLCASSPPAGQTEAFFGQGTRLTVV.

This clonotype showed up many times. The DNA of the CDR3 is TGTGCCAGCAGCCAAGACAAGTACAATGAGCAGTTCTTC. Protein: CASSQDKYNEQFF. V gene TRBV4-2 combines with J gene TRBJ2-1, with no clear D. Trimming stripped 0 bases from V and 4 bases from J, with 4 bases between. This CDR3 is built from 13 residues. CDR1 is LGHNA, CDR2 YNFKEQ, per germline.

This clonotype was counted a few times. The CDR3 here is CASSYQALYEQYF. The CDR3 DNA reads TGTGCCAGCAGTTACCAGGCTTTGTACGAGCAGTACTTC. This chain connects TRBV6-6 to TRBJ2-7; D is uncertain. The CDR3 covers 13 residues. V lost 2 bases, J lost 4 bases, and 9 bases lay in between. Looked up from germline, CDR1 is MNHNY and CDR2 is SVGAGI (reference sequence).

By share of the sample, this clonotype is medium-sized. The genes are TRBV12-3 or TRBV12-4 and TRBJ2-1, with D possibly called TRBD1 or TRBD2 (5 bases each). This CDR3 is 17 amino acids long. The ends were cut back, 4 bases at V and 4 bases at J, with 20 bases in the middle. Written as DNA, the CDR3 is TGTGCCAGCAGTTCCCCTGGGGGTTACAGAGAGTACAATGAGCAGTTCTTC. Encoded protein: CASSSPGGYREYNEQFF.

This clonotype was observed many times. The chain links TRBV10-1 to TRBJ2-3; D is uncertain. The CDR3 runs 13 residues. V lost 10 bases to trimming and J lost 6 bases, with 17 bases between them. Germline values: CDR1 WNHNN, CDR2 SYGVQD (reference sequence). DNA for the CDR3: TGCGCCACCGGCTCCCGGTTTGTGGATACGCAGTATTTT. It specifies CATGSRFVDTQYF.

In this sample, this clonotype turned up many times. The chain carries TRBV9 and TRBJ1-3; TRBD1 aligns across 8 bases. The CDR3 runs 16 residues. Per the germline V gene, CDR1 is SGDLS and CDR2 is YYNGEE. The V segment lost 3 bases and the J segment 4 bases; nucleotides outside the gene matches: 9. This chain's CDR3 is CASSGPGGAEGNTIYF. DNA for the CDR3: TGTGCCAGCAGCGGCCCAGGGGGCGCGGAGGGAAACACCATATATTTT.

This clonotype was counted only a few times. This chain connects TRBV6-6 to TRBJ2-7, with D perhaps assigned TRBD1 or TRBD2 (6 bases each). Germline V CDR1 and CDR2: MNHNY, SVGAGI (reference sequence). V gave up 2 bases and J gave up 5 bases, with 16 bases separating them. The CDR3 totals 15 residues. CDR3 nucleotides: TGTGCCAGCAGTTACCCTGGAGGGGGGCTCAACGAGCAGTACTTC. As protein: CASSYPGGGLNEQYF.

This clonotype was detected many times. The V call is TRBV7-8, the J call TRBJ2-5; 9 bases are shared with TRBD2. This CDR3 is 16 amino acids long. The V and J ends lost 8 bases and 7 bases, in that order; junction bases with no gene match: 17. Germline-derived CDR1 and CDR2 are SGHVS and FQNEAQ. The CDR3 sequence: CASLRVAGAPVRTQYF. DNA for the CDR3: TGTGCCAGCCTAAGAGTAGCGGGAGCGCCAGTTAGGACCCAGTACTTC.

This clonotype was detected many times. The V and J genes are TRBV2 and TRBJ2-1; 13 bases map to TRBD2. The CDR3 is 16 amino acids. Germline loops: CDR1 SNHLY, CDR2 FYNNEI. Unmatched junction bases numbered 5, after V lost 3 bases and J lost 6 bases. Here the CDR3 DNA reads TGTGCCAGCAGTGAGGCGGGACTAGCGGGATCCAATGAGCAGTTCTTC. This translates into CASSEAGLAGSNEQFF.

The gene calls are TRBV2 and TRBJ2-4; perhaps TRBD1 as D (6 bases). V lost 1 base and J 0 bases, leaving 19 bases between the germline ends. The CDR3 length is 19 residues. CDR1 SNHLY and CDR2 FYNNEI come from the germline V gene. The CDR3 is CASSEVLGQTYLAKNIQYF. The CDR3 DNA follows: TGTGCCAGCAGTGAAGTGTTAGGACAGACCTATCTAGCCAAAAACATTCAGTACTTC.

By share, this clonotype counts as medium-sized. The chain uses TRBV12-3 or TRBV12-4 and TRBJ2-2; 8 nucleotides agree with TRBD2. This CDR3 spans 15 amino acids. V lost 5 bases to trimming and J lost 4 bases; unmatched junction nucleotides: 6. CDR3 in DNA: TGTGCCAGCAGTGCCTCCGGGAGGGCCACCGGGGAGCTGTTTTTT. This translates into CASSASGRATGELFF.

This clonotype was counted ten times or more. J is TRBJ2-6 and V is TRBV12-3 or TRBV12-4, with 7 bases lining up with TRBD1. This CDR3 spans 18 amino acids. J was trimmed by 0 bases and V by 3 bases; bases with no gene match: 8. The CDR3 DNA follows: TGTGCCAGCAGTTTGGACAGGCCGACCTCCTCTGGGGCCAACGTCCTGACTTTC. It is translated as CASSLDRPTSSGANVLTF.

V gene TRBV7-2 combines with J gene TRBJ2-2; 7 positions match TRBD2. The CDR3 is 16 amino acids. V trimming: 0 bases; J trimming: 0 bases; junction bases outside the gene matches: 1. In germline, CDR1 is SGHTA, CDR2 FQGNSA. The CDR3 bases are TGTGCCAGCAGCTTAGCGGGAGGGGCGAACACCGGGGAGCTGTTTTTT. It translates to CASSLAGGANTGELFF.

This clonotype was recorded many times. The chain couples TRBV12-3 or TRBV12-4 to TRBJ1-5; TRBD1 aligns across 8 bases. The V segment lost 7 bases and the J segment 7 bases; nucleotides outside the gene matches: 9. This CDR3 has 14 residues. Written as DNA, the CDR3 is TGTGCCAGCACCGGGACAGGAGCCGACCAGCCCCAGCATTTT. It translates to CASTGTGADQPQHF.

This clonotype came up many times. V usage is TRBV20-1 and J usage is TRBJ2-3; TRBD2 agrees at 10 bases. V shed 4 bases, J shed 5 bases, and the junction held 3 bases outside the gene matches. The CDR3 covers 13 residues. Germline lookup yields CDR1 DFQATT and CDR2 SNEGSKA (reference sequence). The DNA for the CDR3 is TGCAGTGCTACGCCTAGCGGGAGAGATACGCAGTATTTT. Amino acids: CSATPSGRDTQYF.

This clonotype was found many times. V and J are TRBV5-1 and TRBJ2-7; no firm D call. The germline gives CDR1 SGHRS, CDR2 YFSETQ. The CDR3 has 12 residues. Deletions cut 5 bases from V and 1 base from J, with 7 bases between. In DNA form, the CDR3 reads TGCGCCAGCAGGGGGATTTCCTACGAGCAGTACTTC. This gives the protein CASRGISYEQYF.

This clonotype was recorded many times. This rearrangement joins TRBV7-7 to TRBJ2-2; TRBD1 aligns across 10 bases. Germline V gives CDR1 SSHAT, CDR2 FNYEAQ (reference sequence). The CDR3 totals 15 residues. V shed 3 bases, J shed 3 bases, and the junction held 1 base outside the gene matches. The chain's CDR3 is CASSLTGGDTGELFF. As DNA, the CDR3 is TGTGCCAGCAGCTTGACAGGGGGCGACACCGGGGAGCTGTTTTTT.

The sample holds many counts of this clonotype. The CDR3 DNA is TGTGCCACCAGCAGAGATCCTCAAGGCAGCTACGAGCAGTACTTC. Protein: CATSRDPQGSYEQYF. V gene TRBV15 combines with J gene TRBJ2-7, with D uncertain. Germline V CDR1 and CDR2: LNHNV, YYDKDF (reference sequence). With 0 bases removed from V and 3 bases from J, the gap between germline ends came to 12 bases. The CDR3 spans 15 residues. Looking up the rest from reference TRBV15 and TRBJ2-7 gives the full variable domain: DAMVIQNPRYQVTQFGKPVTLSCSQTLNHNVMYWYQQKSSQAPKLLFHYYDKDFNNEADTPDNFQSRRPNTSFCFLDIRSPGLGDTAMYLCATSRDPQGSYEQYFGPGTRLTVT.

This clonotype showed up many times. The J gene is TRBJ2-7, the V gene TRBV27; 8 nucleotides agree with TRBD2. With V trimmed by 7 bases and J by 4 bases, 15 bases remained unmatched. In germline, CDR1 is MNHEY, CDR2 SMNVEV (reference sequence). This CDR3 region has 16 residues. CDR3 sequence (DNA): TGTGCCAGCAAGGATTCGGCTAGCGGGTTTGGGTACGAGCAGTACTTC. This sequence encodes CASKDSASGFGYEQYF.

In its sample, this clonotype was seen many times. This chain links TRBV19 with TRBJ2-7; 9 bases match TRBD1. Losses at the gene ends were 6 bases for V and 4 bases for J; bases not matched to a gene: 10. This CDR3 is built from 15 residues. Germline V lookup: CDR1 LNHDA, CDR2 SQIVND (reference sequence). The CDR3 sequence is CASRADGTGTYEQYF. CDR3 nucleotides: TGTGCCAGTAGGGCCGATGGGACAGGGACATACGAGCAGTACTTC.

In this sample, this clonotype turned up many times. This chain connects TRBV5-5 to TRBJ1-2, with D tentatively TRBD1 (5 bases). Trimming took 3 bases from V and 8 from J, leaving 11 bases between them. The CDR3 extends over 12 amino acids. Germline CDR1 and CDR2: SGHKS and YYEKEE (reference sequence). In DNA form, the CDR3 reads TGTGCCAGCAGCTCCTCAGGGCAGGGCTACACCTTC. Its protein is CASSSSGQGYTF.

In its sample, this clonotype was seen many times. This chain links TRBV7-6 with TRBJ2-3; D is tentatively TRBD1 or TRBD2 (5 bases each). This CDR3 contains 14 residues. Trimming took off 5 bases at V and 1 base at J, with 10 bases between the two ends. In germline, CDR1 is SGHVS, CDR2 FNYEAQ. Here the CDR3 DNA reads TGTGCCAGCAGCCCCCGGGGCGGCACAGATACGCAGTATTTT. It encodes CASSPRGGTDTQYF.

This clonotype showed up many times. The chain joins TRBV3-1 to TRBJ1-6; D is ambiguous. There are 13 residues in the CDR3. Germline V gives CDR1 LGHDT, CDR2 YNNKEL (reference sequence). Deletions cut 3 bases from V and 6 bases from J, with 6 bases between. This chain's CDR3 is CASSHSGNSPLHF. CDR3 sequence (DNA): TGTGCCAGCAGCCACTCGGGTAATTCACCCCTCCACTTT.

This clonotype has ten or more counts. The chain employs TRBV7-8 and TRBJ2-2, with D tentatively TRBD2 (6 bases). V lost 2 bases and J 1 base, leaving 11 bases between the germline ends. From germline, CDR1 is SGHVS and CDR2 FQNEAQ. This CDR3 region has 16 residues. This CDR3 reads CASSLSEGGNTGELFF. The CDR3, as DNA: TGTGCCAGCAGCTTATCCGAGGGAGGGAACACCGGGGAGCTGTTTTTT.

This clonotype was observed a handful of times. V is TRBV29-1 and J is TRBJ2-7; TRBD2 matches 10 bases. V was clipped by 7 bases and J by 4 bases; unmatched bases: 7. This CDR3 has 13 amino acids. Germline V gene data show CDR1 as SQVTM and CDR2 as ANQGSEA. The CDR3 coding sequence is TGCAGCGCAGCTAGCGGGGGTTATTACGAGCAGTACTTC. It is translated as CSAASGGYYEQYF.

Many counts were recorded for this clonotype. The rearrangement joins TRBV10-3 to TRBJ2-3; D unclear. V lost 4 bases to trimming and J lost 0 bases, with 8 bases between them. Germline CDR1 is ENHRY and CDR2 is SYGVKD. This CDR3 has 14 amino acids. CDR3 sequence: CAISGGTSTDTQYF. In nucleotides, the CDR3 is TGTGCCATCAGTGGGGGAACCAGCACAGATACGCAGTATTTT.

In this sample, this clonotype turned up many times. The gene calls are TRBV29-1 and TRBJ2-3; 10 positions agree with TRBD2. Germline loops: CDR1 SQVTM, CDR2 ANQGSEA. The CDR3 is 14 residues long. V shed 7 bases and J 1 base; nucleotides not matched to a gene: 5. The CDR3 nucleotides are TGCAGCGCCAGCGGGAGGGCCGGCACAGATACGCAGTATTTT. Its translation is CSASGRAGTDTQYF.

This clonotype was detected ten times or more. The J gene is TRBJ1-6, the V gene TRBV28; D is unresolved. CDR3 length: 13 residues. V lost 2 bases to trimming and J lost 7 bases, with 6 bases between them. The germline V gene encodes CDR1 MDHEN and CDR2 SYDVKM. The CDR3 here is CASSLGRNSPLHF. The DNA for the CDR3 is TGTGCCAGCAGTTTAGGGCGAAATTCACCCCTCCACTTT.

This clonotype was found many times. The genes are TRBV3-1 and TRBJ2-7; 7 bases match TRBD2. Trimming took 4 bases from V and 4 from J; bases not matched to a gene: 1. Germline V gene lookup returns CDR1 LGHDT and CDR2 YNNKEL (reference sequence). This CDR3 has 12 residues. The DNA of the CDR3 is TGTGCCAGCAGCCTGGGGGGGTACGAGCAGTACTTC. Translated: CASSLGGYEQYF.

This clonotype was seen many times. The rearrangement uses TRBV29-1 and TRBJ1-2; maybe TRBD1 (5 bases). CDR1 is SQVTM, CDR2 ANQGSEA, per germline. Trimming stripped 0 bases from V and 4 bases from J, with 15 bases between. The CDR3 contains 15 residues. The CDR3 region has the DNA TGCAGCGTTGAAGATGGGGGGAGTGAAGGCTATGGCTACACCTTC. It specifies CSVEDGGSEGYGYTF.

This clonotype was counted many times. This chain uses TRBV6-1 with TRBJ2-4, with D possibly TRBD1 on 6 matching bases. Trimming removed 4 bases from V and 2 bases from J, with 12 bases in between. This CDR3 is 15 amino acids long. Germline CDR1 reads MNHNS; CDR2 reads SASEGT. The CDR3 loop reads CASSAEQGSKNIQYF. In nucleotides, the CDR3 is TGTGCCAGCAGTGCCGAACAGGGCTCCAAAAACATTCAGTACTTC.